A single sample is the source of the 21 T cell receptor beta chains below, sequenced in a study of identical twins. TCRdb re-called the 5' RACE reads through MiXCR, storing one row per CDR3 protein. The data show more than 1.5 million distinct CDR3 sequences, with about 32% seen just once and roughly 0.3% held by the top ten. Input material: cord blood. The receptors stem from a newborn girl in good health.

The V gene is TRBV3-1, the J gene TRBJ1-2, with D possibly matching TRBD1 (5 bases). V lost 0 bases to trimming and J lost 5 bases, with 13 bases between them. CDR1 is LGHDT, CDR2 YNNKEL, per germline (reference sequence). This CDR3 has 15 amino acids. The CDR3 DNA reads as TGTGCCAGCAGCCAAGAAGCCGGGACTATGTATGGCTACACCTTC. Protein sequence: CASSQEAGTMYGYTF.

A few counts support this clonotype. V gene TRBV15 combines with J gene TRBJ1-4; perhaps TRBD1 as D (5 bases). The CDR3 runs to 16 residues. The germline V gene has CDR1 LNHNV and CDR2 YYDKDF (reference sequence). Trimming cost V 2 bases and J 8 bases, with 18 bases left between them. The CDR3 sequence: CATSRSTGARGEKLFF. CDR3 coding DNA: TGTGCCACCAGCAGATCTACCGGGGCCCGGGGGGAAAAACTGTTTTTT.

The V call is TRBV27, the J call TRBJ1-2; D is unclear. The germline CDR1 and CDR2 sequences are MNHEY and SMNVEV (reference sequence). The length of the CDR3 is 18 residues. V was clipped by 8 bases and J by 4 bases, with 29 bases between them. The CDR3 bases are TGTGCCAGCTGCCCGTCCGGTCTACATGGGCGTCGGAGCTATGGCTACACCTTC. Amino acids: CASCPSGLHGRRSYGYTF.

This clonotype was counted once. V gene TRBV5-5 combines with J gene TRBJ1-2, with 9 bases aligning to TRBD1. The V gene's germline CDR1 is SGHKS and CDR2 YYEKEE (reference sequence). This CDR3 is 15 amino acids long. Trimming took 4 bases from V and 3 from J; bases not matched to a gene: 7. In DNA form, the CDR3 reads TGTGCCAGCAGCCAGACAGGGGGGCCCTACTATGGCTACACCTTC. Encoded protein: CASSQTGGPYYGYTF.

This clonotype was picked up one time. Compared with germline, one end of the junction differs, possibly owing to a read error. The gene calls are TRBV25-1 and TRBJ1-2; unclear D gene. The CDR3 totals 13 residues. From germline, CDR1 is MGHDK and CDR2 SYGVNS. The CDR3 coding sequence is TGTACCAGCAGTGAATCGAGGGACTATGGCTACACCTTC. This codes for CTSSESRDYGYTF.

This clonotype was detected many times. This chain links TRBV21-1 with TRBJ1-4; the listed D gene, TRBD1, was not tested against the DNA. TRBV21-1 is an annotated pseudogene. The CDR3 length is 13 residues. The CDR3 DNA sequence: TGTGCCAGCAGCAAAGACAGGGGTGAAAAACTGTTTTTT. Translating it yields CASSKDRGEKLFF.

This rearrangement joins TRBV6-4 to TRBJ2-4; no reliable D call. The V end was cut by 0 bases, the J end by 1 base, with 7 bases between. The CDR3 spans 15 residues. The germline gives CDR1 MRHNA, CDR2 SNTAGT. In DNA, the CDR3 is TGTGCCAGCAGTGACTCCGCCGGGGCCAAAAACATTCAGTACTTC. Translating gives CASSDSAGAKNIQYF.

This chain links TRBV7-9 with TRBJ1-4, with 7 bases aligning to TRBD1. The J segment lost 6 bases and the V segment lost 5 bases, leaving 6 bases of the junction unmatched. CDR1 and CDR2 (germline): SEHNR, FQNEAQ (reference sequence). The CDR3 covers 14 residues. The CDR3 loop reads CASSPTGMDEKLFF. The CDR3 DNA reads TGTGCCAGCAGCCCGACAGGGATGGATGAAAAACTGTTTTTT.

J is TRBJ1-1 and V is TRBV30; D remains unclear. The CDR3 length is 15 residues. Germline CDR1 is GTSNPN and CDR2 is SVGIG (reference sequence). Between the trimmed V and J ends, which lost 3 bases and 1 base, there was a span of 15 bases. The chain's CDR3 is CAWRILTSQNTEAFF. As DNA, the CDR3 is TGTGCCTGGAGGATCCTAACGTCCCAGAACACTGAAGCTTTCTTT.

This clonotype was detected a few times. The chain combines TRBV11-2 with TRBJ2-2; 12 bases are shared with TRBD2. With 5 bases clipped from V and 7 bases from J, the junction kept 5 bases outside the gene matches. The germline gives CDR1 SGHAT, CDR2 FQNNGV. The CDR3 spans 15 residues. CDR3 residues: CASSTRTSGDGELFF. CDR3 DNA: TGTGCCAGCAGCACCCGGACTAGCGGGGACGGGGAGCTGTTTTTT.

The chain has TRBV29-1 and TRBJ2-3; possibly TRBD2 for D (7 bases). CDR1 SQVTM and CDR2 ANQGSEA come from the germline V gene. Trimming removed 7 bases from V and 4 bases from J, with 30 bases in between. This CDR3 region has 18 residues. CDR3 sequence: CSGGRAIGGPKIADTQYF. The CDR3, as DNA: TGCAGCGGCGGGAGAGCCATTGGGGGCCCTAAGATCGCAGATACGCAGTATTTT.

V and J are TRBV9 and TRBJ2-1, with TRBD2 matching over 12 bases. Germline values: CDR1 SGDLS, CDR2 YYNGEE. The junction had 1 base not matched to a gene; V was cut back by 0 bases and J by 3 bases. The CDR3 covers 16 residues. CDR3 in DNA: TGTGCCAGCAGCGTAGGACTAGCGGGAGTCTACAATGAGCAGTTCTTC. Residues: CASSVGLAGVYNEQFF.

This clonotype was counted a few times. The chain carries TRBV6-6 and TRBJ2-7; D remains ambiguous. The V and J ends lost 2 bases and 2 bases respectively, with 10 bases between them. The germline V gene encodes CDR1 MNHNY and CDR2 SVGAGI (reference sequence). The CDR3 length is 14 residues. The DNA for the CDR3 is TGTGCCAGCAGTTACGCAGGATTAACCTACGAGCAGTACTTC. This codes for CASSYAGLTYEQYF.

There are a few counts of this clonotype. The chain joins TRBV3-1 to TRBJ2-1; unclear D gene. The end of the DNA is better explained by TRBJ2-7, so the J call may be wrong. The CDR3 runs 15 residues. The germline V gene has CDR1 LGHDT and CDR2 YNNKEL (reference sequence). Here the CDR3 reads CASSQVLSSYNEQYF. The CDR3 nucleotides are TGTGCCAGCAGCCAAGTTTTATCATCCTACAATGAGCAGTACTTC.

This clonotype was recorded a few times. The junction departs from germline at one end; a sequencing error may be responsible. The rearrangement links TRBV27 to TRBJ2-1; 13 nucleotides agree with TRBD2. The germline V gene has CDR1 MNHEY and CDR2 SMNVEV (reference sequence). This CDR3 spans 15 amino acids. As DNA, the CDR3 is TGTGCCAACAGTCCACTACTAGCGGGGGGGAATGAGCAGTTCTTC. This gives the protein CANSPLLAGGNEQFF.

V gene TRBV4-1 combines with J gene TRBJ2-1; 14 positions agree with TRBD2. The CDR3 contains 18 residues. Germline V lookup: CDR1 MGHRA, CDR2 YSYEKL. V dropped 1 base and J dropped 7; count of bases not matched to a gene: 9. The CDR3 loop reads CASSQGKVRLAGGNEQFF. DNA of the CDR3: TGCGCCAGCAGCCAAGGAAAGGTTCGACTAGCGGGGGGGAATGAGCAGTTCTTC.

This rearrangement joins TRBV5-1 to TRBJ1-2; D not resolved. The V end lost 1 base, the J end lost 6 bases, and 10 bases lay between the germline ends. This CDR3 contains 13 residues. The germline gives CDR1 SGHRS, CDR2 YFSETQ. CDR3 sequence: CASSLQELDGYTF. CDR3 DNA sequence: TGCGCCAGCAGCTTGCAGGAACTCGATGGCTACACCTTC.

CDR3 in DNA: TGTGCCAGCAGCATCGGACTAGCGGGAATAGGCTACGAGCAGTACTTC. Its translation is CASSIGLAGIGYEQYF. This rearrangement joins TRBV21-1 to TRBJ2-7; the table's TRBD2 call for D was not verified on the DNA. TRBV21-1 is flagged as a pseudogene. CDR3 length: 16 amino acids.

In this sample, this clonotype turned up a few times. The rearrangement links TRBV29-1 to TRBJ2-3; D possibly corresponds to TRBD2 (6 bases). The V end lost 4 bases, the J end lost 8 bases, and 19 bases lay between the germline ends. This CDR3 is built from 14 residues. Germline V CDR1 and CDR2: SQVTM, ANQGSEA. The CDR3 spells CSVAPRRAGGTQYF. CDR3 in DNA: TGCAGCGTTGCCCCCAGGAGGGCCGGGGGTACGCAGTATTTT.

This sequence joins TRBV12-3 or TRBV12-4 and TRBJ2-3, with D perhaps TRBD2 (6 bases). This CDR3 is 16 amino acids long. Trimming cost V 4 bases and J 6 bases, with 20 bases left between them. The CDR3 DNA sequence: TGTGCCAGCAGTTCCGGGACTCACATGCCCTTGGATACGCAGTATTTT. Its translation: CASSSGTHMPLDTQYF.

The CDR3 sequence: CASSSWPDTQYF. The CDR3, as DNA: TGTGCCAGCAGCAGCTGGCCAGATACGCAGTATTTT. The chain links TRBV7-2 to TRBJ2-3; D unclear. V lost 5 bases, J lost 4 bases, and 7 bases lay in between. CDR1 is SGHTA, CDR2 FQGNSA, per germline. The CDR3 loop spans 12 amino acids.